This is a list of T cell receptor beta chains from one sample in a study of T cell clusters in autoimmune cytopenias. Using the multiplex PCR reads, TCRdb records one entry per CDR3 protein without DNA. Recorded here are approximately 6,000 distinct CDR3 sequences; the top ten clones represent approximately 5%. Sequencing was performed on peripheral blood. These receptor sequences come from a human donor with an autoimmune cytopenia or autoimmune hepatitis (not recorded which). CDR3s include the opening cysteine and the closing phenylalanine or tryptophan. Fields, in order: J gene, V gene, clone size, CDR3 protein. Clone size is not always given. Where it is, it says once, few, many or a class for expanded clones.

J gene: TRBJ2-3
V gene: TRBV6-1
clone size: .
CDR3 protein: CASGSSGGGLTDTQYF

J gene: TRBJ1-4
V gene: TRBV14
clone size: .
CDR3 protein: CASSQAGTGNEKLFF

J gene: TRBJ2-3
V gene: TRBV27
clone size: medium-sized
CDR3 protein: CASSLFQGPDTQYF

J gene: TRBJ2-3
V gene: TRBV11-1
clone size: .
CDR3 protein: CASSLTDTQYF

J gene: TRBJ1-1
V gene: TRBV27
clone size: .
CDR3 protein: CASRQLPNTEAFF

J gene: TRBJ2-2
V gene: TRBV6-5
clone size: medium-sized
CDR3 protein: CASRPGTSGNTNTGELFF

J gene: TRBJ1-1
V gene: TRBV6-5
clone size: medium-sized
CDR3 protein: CASSYRGQGPRGDTEAFF

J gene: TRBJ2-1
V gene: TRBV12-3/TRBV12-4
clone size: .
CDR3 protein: CATRSQGRYEQFF

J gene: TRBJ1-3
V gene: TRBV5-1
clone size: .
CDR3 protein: CASSSHYSGNTIYF

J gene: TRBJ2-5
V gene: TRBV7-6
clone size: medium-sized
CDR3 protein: CASSLGISQETQYF

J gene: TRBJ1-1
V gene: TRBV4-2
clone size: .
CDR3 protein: CASSRGTVNTEAFF

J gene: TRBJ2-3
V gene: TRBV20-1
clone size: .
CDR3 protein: CSARVPTSRASTDTQYF

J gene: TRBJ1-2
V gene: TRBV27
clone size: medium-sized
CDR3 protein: CASSFRVNYGYTF

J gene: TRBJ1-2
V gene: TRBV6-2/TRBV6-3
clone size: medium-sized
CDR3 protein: CASSYVSQGNYGYTF

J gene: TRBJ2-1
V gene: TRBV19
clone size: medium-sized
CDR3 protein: CASNVVQGTYNEQFF

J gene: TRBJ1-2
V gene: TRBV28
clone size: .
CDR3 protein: CAIRSDRNYYGYTF

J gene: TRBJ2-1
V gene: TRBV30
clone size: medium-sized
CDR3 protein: CAWISGYNEQFF

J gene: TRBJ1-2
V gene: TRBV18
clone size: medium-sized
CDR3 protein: CASSPAVFDRRDGYTF

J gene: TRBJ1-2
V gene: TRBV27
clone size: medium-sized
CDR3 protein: CASSSRRPSDGYTF

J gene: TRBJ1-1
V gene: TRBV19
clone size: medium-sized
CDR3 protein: CASSITGFTEAFF

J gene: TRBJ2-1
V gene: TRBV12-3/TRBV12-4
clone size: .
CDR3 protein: CARRGKEKEQVF

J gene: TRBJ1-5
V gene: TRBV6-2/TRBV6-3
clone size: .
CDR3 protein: CASSYWTGASNQPQHF

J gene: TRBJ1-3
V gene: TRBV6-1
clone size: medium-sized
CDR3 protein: CASSPTLVSSGNTIYF

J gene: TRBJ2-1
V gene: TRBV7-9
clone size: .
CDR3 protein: CASSFDVWDEQFF

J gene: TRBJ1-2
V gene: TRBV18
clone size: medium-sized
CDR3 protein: CASSPDSYGYTF

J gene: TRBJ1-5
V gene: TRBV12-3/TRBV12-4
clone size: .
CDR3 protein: CASSLRGPGGNQPQHF

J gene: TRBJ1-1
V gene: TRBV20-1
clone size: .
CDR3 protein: CSARDPYRNTEAFF

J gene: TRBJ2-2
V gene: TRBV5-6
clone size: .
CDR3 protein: CASSYLGTANTGELFF

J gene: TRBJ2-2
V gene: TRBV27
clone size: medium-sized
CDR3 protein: CASESNTGELFF

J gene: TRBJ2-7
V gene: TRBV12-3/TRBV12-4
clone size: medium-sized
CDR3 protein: CASSLGLAGVGEQYF

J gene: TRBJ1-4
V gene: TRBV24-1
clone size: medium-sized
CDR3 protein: CAKRTGTKKLFF